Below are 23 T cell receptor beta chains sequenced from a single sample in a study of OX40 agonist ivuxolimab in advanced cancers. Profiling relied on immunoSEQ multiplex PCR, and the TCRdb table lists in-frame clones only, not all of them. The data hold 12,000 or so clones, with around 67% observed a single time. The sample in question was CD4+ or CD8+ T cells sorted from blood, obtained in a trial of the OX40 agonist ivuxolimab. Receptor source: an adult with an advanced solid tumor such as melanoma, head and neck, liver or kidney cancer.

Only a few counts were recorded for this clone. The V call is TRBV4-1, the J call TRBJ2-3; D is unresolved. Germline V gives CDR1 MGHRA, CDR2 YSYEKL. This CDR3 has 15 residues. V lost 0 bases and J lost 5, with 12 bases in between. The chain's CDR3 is CASSQEEPPRDTQYF. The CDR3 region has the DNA TGCGCCAGCAGCCAAGAAGAGCCCCCCAGAGATACGCAGTATTTT.

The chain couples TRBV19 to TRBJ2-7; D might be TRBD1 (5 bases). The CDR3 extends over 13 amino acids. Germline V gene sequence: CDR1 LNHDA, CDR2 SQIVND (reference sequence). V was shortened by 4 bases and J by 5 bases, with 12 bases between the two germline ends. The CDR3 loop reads CASSRSGQDEQYF. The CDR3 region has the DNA TGTGCCAGTAGTAGATCAGGGCAGGACGAGCAGTACTTC.

CDR3 nucleotides: TGTGCCAGCTCACTTCGGGTGAGCACAGATACGCAGTATTTT. Its translation: CASSLRVSTDTQYF. J is TRBJ2-3 and V is TRBV18; unclear D gene. Germline assignment: CDR1 KGHSH and CDR2 LQKENI. V was trimmed by 4 bases and J by 0 bases, leaving 8 bases between them. CDR3 size: 14 residues. Looking up the rest from reference TRBV18 and TRBJ2-3 gives the full variable domain: NAGVMQNPRHLVRRRGQEARLRCSPMKGHSHVYWYRQLPEEGLKFMVYLQKENIIDESGMPKERFSAEFPKEGPSILRIQQVVRGDSAAYFCASSLRVSTDTQYFGPGTRLTVL.

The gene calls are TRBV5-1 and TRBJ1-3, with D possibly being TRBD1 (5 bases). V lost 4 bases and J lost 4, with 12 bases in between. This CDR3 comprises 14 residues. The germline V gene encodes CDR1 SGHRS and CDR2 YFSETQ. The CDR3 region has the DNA TGCGCCAGCAGCCAAACCAGGGACGGAAACACCATATATTTT. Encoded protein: CASSQTRDGNTIYF.

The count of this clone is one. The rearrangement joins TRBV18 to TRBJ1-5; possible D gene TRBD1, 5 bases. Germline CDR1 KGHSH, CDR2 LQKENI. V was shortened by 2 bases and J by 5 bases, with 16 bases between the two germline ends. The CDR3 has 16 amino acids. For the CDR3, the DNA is TGTGCCAGCTCACCAGCGCTTTACAGGACCGATCAGCCCCAGCATTTT. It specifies CASSPALYRTDQPQHF.

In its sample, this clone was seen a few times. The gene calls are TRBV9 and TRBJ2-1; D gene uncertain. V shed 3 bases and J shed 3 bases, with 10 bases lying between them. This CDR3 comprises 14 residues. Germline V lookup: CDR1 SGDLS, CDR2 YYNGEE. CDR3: CASSASPRYNEQFF. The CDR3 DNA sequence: TGTGCCAGCAGCGCCTCCCCCCGCTACAATGAGCAGTTCTTC.

CDR3 residues: CASSSLGEGWTEAFF. The CDR3 DNA reads as TGTGCCAGCAGCTCGCTTGGGGAAGGATGGACTGAAGCTTTCTTT. The chain links TRBV7-9 to TRBJ1-1; D gene uncertain. V was shortened by 4 bases and J by 5 bases, with 17 bases between the two germline ends. CDR1 and CDR2 (germline): SEHNR, FQNEAQ (reference sequence). This CDR3 is built from 15 residues.

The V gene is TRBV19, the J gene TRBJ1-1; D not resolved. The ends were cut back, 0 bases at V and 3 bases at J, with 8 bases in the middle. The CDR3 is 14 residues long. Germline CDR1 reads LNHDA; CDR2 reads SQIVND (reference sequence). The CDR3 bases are TGTGCCAGTAGTATAGATAGCCATTACACTGAAGCTTTCTTT. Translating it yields CASSIDSHYTEAFF.

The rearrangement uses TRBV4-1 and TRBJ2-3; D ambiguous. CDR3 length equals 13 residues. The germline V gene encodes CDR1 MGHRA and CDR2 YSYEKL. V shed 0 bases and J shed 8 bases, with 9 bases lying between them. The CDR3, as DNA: TGCGCCAGCAGCCAAGAACGGGCTCGTACGCAGTATTTT. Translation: CASSQERARTQYF.

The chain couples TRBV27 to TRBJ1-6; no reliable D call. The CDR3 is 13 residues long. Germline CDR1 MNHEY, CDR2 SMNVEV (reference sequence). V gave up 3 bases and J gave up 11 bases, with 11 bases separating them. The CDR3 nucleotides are TGTGCCAGCAGTTTCTTCGAGGGTACACCCCTCCACTTT. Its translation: CASSFFEGTPLHF.

The CDR3 loop is CASSWTGGDSTGYTF. DNA of the CDR3: TGCGCCAGCAGCTGGACAGGGGGCGACTCTACTGGCTACACCTTC. This chain connects TRBV5-1 to TRBJ1-2; 11 bases agree with TRBD1. V lost 3 bases to trimming and J lost 7 bases; unmatched junction nucleotides: 8. Germline V CDR1 and CDR2: SGHRS, YFSETQ. There are 15 residues in the CDR3.

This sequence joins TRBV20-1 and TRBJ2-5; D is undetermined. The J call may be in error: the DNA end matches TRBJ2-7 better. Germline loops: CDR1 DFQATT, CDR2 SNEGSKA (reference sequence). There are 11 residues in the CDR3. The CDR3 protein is CSAQWGIEQYF. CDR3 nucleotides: TGCAGTGCCCAGTGGGGAATCGAGCAGTACTTC.

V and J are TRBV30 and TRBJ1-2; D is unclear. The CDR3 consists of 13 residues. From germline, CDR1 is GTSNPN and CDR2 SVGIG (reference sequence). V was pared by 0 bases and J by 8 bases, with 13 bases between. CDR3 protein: CAWSVLSNWGYTF. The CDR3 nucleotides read TGTGCCTGGAGTGTACTCTCGAACTGGGGCTACACCTTC.

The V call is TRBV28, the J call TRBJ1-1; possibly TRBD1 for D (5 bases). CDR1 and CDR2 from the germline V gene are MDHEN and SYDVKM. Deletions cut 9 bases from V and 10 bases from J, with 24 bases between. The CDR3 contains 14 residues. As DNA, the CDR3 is TGTGCCAGTAAAAGGAGCGGGCCCCGGGGGGGAGCTTTCTTT. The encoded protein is CASKRSGPRGGAFF. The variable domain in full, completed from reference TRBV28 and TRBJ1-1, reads DVKVTQSSRYLVKRTGEKVFLECVQDMDHENMFWYRQDPGLGLRLIYFSYDVKMKEKGDIPEGYSVSREKKERFSLILESASTNQTSMYLCASKRSGPRGGAFFGQGTRLTVV.

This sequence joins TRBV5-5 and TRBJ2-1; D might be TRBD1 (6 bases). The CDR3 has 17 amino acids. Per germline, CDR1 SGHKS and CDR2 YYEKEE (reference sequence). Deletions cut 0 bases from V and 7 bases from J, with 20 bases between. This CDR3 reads CASSLGRGRQDFNEQFF. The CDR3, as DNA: TGTGCCAGCAGCTTGGGCAGGGGAAGGCAAGATTTTAATGAGCAGTTCTTC.

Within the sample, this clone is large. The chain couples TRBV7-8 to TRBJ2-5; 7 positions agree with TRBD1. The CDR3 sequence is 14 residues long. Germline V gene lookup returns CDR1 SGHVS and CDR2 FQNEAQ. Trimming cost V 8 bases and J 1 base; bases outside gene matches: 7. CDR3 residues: CASLPQGLQETQYF. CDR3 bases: TGTGCCAGCCTCCCACAGGGGCTCCAAGAGACCCAGTACTTC.

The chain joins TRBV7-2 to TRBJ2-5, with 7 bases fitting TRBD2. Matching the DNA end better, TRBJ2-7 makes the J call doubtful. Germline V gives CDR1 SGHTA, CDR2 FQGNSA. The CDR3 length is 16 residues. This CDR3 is CASSLRRGRISYEQYF. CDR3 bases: TGTGCCAGCAGCTTACGGCGCGGGAGAATATCCTACGAGCAGTACTTC.

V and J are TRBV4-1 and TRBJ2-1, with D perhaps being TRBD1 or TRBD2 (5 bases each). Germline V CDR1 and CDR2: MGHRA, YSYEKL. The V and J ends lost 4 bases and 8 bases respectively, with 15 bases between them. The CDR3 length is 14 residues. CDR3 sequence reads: CASSPGTQAHEQFF. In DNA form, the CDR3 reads TGCGCCAGCAGCCCCGGGACGCAGGCGCATGAGCAGTTCTTC.

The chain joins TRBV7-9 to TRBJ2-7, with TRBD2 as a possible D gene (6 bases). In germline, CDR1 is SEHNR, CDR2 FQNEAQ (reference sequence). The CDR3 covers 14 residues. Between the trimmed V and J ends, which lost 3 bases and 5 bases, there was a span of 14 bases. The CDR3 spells CASSLEGSLDEQYF. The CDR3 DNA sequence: TGTGCCAGCAGCTTGGAGGGGTCCCTGGACGAGCAGTACTTC.

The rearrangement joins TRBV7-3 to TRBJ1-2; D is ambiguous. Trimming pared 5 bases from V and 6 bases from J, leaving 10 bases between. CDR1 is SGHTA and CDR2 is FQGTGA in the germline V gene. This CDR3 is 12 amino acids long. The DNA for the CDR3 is TGTGCCAGCAGCCTAGGTAGTGATGGCTACACCTTC. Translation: CASSLGSDGYTF.

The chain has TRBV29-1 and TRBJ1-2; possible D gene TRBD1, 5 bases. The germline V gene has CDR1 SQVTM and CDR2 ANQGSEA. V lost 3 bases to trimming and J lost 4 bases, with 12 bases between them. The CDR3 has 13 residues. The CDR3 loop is CSVDRGVFYGYTF. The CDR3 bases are TGCAGCGTTGATCGGGGGGTCTTCTATGGCTACACCTTC.

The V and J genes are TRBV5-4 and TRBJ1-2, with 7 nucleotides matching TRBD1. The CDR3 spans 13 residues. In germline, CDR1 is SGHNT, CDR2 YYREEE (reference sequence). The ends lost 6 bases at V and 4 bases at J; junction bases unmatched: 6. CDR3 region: CASTRQGRYGYTF. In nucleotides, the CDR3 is TGTGCCAGCACTCGACAGGGCCGCTATGGCTACACCTTC.

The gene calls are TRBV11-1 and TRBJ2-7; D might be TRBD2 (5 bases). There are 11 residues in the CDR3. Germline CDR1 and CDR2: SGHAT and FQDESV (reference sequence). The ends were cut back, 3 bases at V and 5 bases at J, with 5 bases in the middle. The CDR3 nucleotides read TGTGCCAGCAGCTTGCGGGACGAGCAGTACTTC. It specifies CASSLRDEQYF.